Sequencing of this T cell receptor (beta chain) was carried out in a study of T cell responses to AZD1222 COVID-19 vaccine. Study-level findings and limits: Receipt of two AZD1222 doses was followed by a rise in Spike-specific TCR breadth and depth. The span of vaccine-associated CD4 TCRs extended across spike, with dominance at 160-218 and 743-854. Among AZD1222 vaccinees, only five or six were seropositive at baseline. Repertoire sampling was restricted to post-peak T cell response timepoints.

Produced via immunoSEQ multiplex PCR; TCRdb's table is partial and in-frame only. The table has 250,000 to 300,000 clones, about 94% seen once. This CDR3 region has 13 residues. V lost 5 bases and J lost 3, with 10 bases in between. Germline V CDR1 and CDR2: SGHNT, YENEEA. With regard to this clone: Its antigen remains unidentified.

The input for sequencing was peripheral blood, taken 28 days after the second AZD1222 dose. The receptor's source is an adult who received the AZD1222 COVID-19 vaccine. The chain carries TRBV11-3 and TRBJ1-2; possibly TRBD1 for D (5 bases). CDR3 sequence (DNA): TGTGCCAGCAGCAGACAGCTCCACTATGGCTACACCTTC. This gives the protein CASSRQLHYGYTF.